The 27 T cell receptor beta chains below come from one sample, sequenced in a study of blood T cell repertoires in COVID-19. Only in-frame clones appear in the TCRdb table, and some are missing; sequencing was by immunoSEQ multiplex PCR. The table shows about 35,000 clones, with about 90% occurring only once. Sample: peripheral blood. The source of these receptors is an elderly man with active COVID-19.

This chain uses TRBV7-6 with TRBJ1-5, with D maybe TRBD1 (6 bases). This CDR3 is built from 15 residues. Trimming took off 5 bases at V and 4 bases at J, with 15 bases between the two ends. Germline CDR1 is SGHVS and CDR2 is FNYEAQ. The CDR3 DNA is TGTGCCAGCAGCCCAGGGGTGGTCGGTAATCAGCCCCAGCATTTT. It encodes CASSPGVVGNQPQHF.

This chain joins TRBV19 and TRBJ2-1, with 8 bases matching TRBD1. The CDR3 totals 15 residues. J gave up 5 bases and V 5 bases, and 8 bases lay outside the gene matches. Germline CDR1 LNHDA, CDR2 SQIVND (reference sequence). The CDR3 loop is CASSATGTGNNEQFF. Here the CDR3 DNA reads TGTGCCAGTAGTGCAACCGGGACAGGTAACAATGAGCAGTTCTTC.

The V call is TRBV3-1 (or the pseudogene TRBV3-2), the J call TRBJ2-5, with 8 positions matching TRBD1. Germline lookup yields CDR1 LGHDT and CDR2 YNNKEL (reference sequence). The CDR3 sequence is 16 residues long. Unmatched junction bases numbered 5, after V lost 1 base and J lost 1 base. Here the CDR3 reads CASSQGGTGRQETQYF. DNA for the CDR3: TGTGCCAGCAGCCAAGGCGGGACAGGCCGCCAAGAGACCCAGTACTTC.

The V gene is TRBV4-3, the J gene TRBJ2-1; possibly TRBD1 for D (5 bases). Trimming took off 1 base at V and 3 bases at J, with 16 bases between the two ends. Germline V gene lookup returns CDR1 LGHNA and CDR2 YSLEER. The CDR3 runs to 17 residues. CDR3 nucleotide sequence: TGCGCCAGCAGCCAAGCCTCAGGGCAAACTGACTACAATGAGCAGTTCTTC. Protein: CASSQASGQTDYNEQFF.

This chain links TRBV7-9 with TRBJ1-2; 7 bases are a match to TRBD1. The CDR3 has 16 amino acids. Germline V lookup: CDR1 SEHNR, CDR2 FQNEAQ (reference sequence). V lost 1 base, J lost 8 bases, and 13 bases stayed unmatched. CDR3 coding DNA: TGTGCCAGCAGCTTAGAAAGACAGGGCCGATCTCGGGGCTACACCTTC. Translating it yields CASSLERQGRSRGYTF.

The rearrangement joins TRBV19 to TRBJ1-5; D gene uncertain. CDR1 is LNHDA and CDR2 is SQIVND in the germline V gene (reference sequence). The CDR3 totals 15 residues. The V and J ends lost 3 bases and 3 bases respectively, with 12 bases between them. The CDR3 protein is CASSIQVGNNQPQHF. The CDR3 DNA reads TGTGCCAGTAGTATCCAGGTCGGGAACAATCAGCCCCAGCATTTT. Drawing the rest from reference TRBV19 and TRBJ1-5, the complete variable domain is DGGITQSPKYLFRKEGQNVTLSCEQNLNHDAMYWYRQDPGQGLRLIYYSQIVNDFQKGDIAEGYSVSREKKESFPLTVTSAQKNPTAFYLCASSIQVGNNQPQHFGDGTRLSIL.

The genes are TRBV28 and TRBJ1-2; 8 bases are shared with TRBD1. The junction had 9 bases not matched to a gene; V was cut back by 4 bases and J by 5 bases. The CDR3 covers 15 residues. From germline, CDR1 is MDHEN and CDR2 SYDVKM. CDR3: CASSYRGQGAYGYTF. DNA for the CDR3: TGTGCCAGCAGTTATAGAGGACAGGGAGCGTATGGCTACACCTTC.

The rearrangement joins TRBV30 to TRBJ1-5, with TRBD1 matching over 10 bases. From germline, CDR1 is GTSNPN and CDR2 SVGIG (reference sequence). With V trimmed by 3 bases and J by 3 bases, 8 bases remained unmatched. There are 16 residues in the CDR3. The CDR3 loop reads CAWSASGTGANQPQHF. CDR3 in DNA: TGTGCCTGGAGCGCGTCCGGGACAGGGGCCAATCAGCCCCAGCATTTT.

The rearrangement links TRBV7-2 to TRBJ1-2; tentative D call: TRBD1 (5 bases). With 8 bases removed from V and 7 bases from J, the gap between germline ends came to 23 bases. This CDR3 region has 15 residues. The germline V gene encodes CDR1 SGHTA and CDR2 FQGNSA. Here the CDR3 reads CASSLATLTGGGYTF. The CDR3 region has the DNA TGTGCCAGCTCACTTGCCACCCTGACGGGGGGTGGCTACACCTTC.

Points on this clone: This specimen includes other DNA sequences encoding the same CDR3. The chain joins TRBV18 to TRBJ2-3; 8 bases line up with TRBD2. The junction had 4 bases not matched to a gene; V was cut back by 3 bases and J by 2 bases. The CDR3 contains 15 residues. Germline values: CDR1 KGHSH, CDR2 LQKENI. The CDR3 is CASSPWREATDTQYF. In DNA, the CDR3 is TGTGCCAGCTCACCCTGGCGGGAGGCCACAGATACGCAGTATTTT.

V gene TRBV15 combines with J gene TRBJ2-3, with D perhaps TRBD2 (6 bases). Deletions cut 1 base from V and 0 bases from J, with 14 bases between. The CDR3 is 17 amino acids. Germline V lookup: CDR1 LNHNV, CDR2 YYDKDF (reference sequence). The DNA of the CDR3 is TGTGCCACCAGCAGAGGCGCTGCCGGGGGAAGCACAGATACGCAGTATTTT. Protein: CATSRGAAGGSTDTQYF.

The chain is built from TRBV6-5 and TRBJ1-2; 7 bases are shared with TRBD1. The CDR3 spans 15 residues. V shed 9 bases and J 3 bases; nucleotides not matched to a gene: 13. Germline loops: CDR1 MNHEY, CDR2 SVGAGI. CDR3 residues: CASRQGDGTDYGYTF. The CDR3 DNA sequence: TGTGCCAGTAGACAGGGAGATGGTACGGACTATGGCTACACCTTC.

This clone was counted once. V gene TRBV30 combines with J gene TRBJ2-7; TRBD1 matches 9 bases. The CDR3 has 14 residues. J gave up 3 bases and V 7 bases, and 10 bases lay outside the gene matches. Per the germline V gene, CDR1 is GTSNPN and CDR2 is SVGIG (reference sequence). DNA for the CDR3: TGTGCCTACACGGGACAGGGCTCCCTCTACGAGCAGTACTTC. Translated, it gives CAYTGQGSLYEQYF.

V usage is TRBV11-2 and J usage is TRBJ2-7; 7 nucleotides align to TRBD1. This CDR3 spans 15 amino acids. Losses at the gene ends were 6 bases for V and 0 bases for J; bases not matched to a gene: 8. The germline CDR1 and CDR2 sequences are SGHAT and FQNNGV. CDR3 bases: TGTGCCAGCAGGAGACAGGGATACGGCTCCTACGAGCAGTACTTC. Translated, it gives CASRRQGYGSYEQYF.

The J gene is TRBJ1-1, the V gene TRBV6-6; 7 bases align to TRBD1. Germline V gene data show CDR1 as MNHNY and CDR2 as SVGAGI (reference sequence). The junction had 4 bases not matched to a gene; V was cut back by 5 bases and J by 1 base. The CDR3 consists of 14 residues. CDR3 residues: CASSRAGGNTEAFF. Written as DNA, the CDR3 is TGTGCCAGCAGTAGGGCAGGGGGGAACACTGAAGCTTTCTTT.

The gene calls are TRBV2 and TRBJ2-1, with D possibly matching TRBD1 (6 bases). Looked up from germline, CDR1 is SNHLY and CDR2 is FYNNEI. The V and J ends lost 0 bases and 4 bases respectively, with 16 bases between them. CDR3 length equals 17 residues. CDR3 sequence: CASSEAWTARRYNEQFF. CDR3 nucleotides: TGTGCCAGCAGTGAAGCCTGGACAGCAAGGAGGTACAATGAGCAGTTCTTC.

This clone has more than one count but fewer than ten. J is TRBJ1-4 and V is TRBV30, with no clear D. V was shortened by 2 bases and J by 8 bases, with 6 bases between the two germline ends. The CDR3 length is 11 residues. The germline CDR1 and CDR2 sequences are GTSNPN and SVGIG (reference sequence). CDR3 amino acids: CAWSLSEKLFF. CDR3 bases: TGTGCCTGGAGTTTGAGCGAAAAACTGTTTTTT.

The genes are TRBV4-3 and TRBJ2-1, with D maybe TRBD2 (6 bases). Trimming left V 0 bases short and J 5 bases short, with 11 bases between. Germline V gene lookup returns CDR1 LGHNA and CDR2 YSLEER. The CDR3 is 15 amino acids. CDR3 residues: CASSQDNRGNNEQFF. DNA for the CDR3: TGCGCCAGCAGCCAAGATAATCGCGGGAACAATGAGCAGTTCTTC.

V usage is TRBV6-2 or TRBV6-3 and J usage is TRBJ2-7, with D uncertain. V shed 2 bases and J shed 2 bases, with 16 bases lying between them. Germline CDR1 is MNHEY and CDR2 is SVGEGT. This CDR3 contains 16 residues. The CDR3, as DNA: TGTGCCAGCAGTTACCAGACTGGAAAAATTACCTACGAGCAGTACTTC. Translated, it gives CASSYQTGKITYEQYF.

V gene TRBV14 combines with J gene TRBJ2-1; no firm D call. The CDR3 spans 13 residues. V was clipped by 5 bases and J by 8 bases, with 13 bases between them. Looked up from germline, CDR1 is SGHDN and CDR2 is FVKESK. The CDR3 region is CASSKSTLHEQFF. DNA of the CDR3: TGTGCCAGCAGCAAAAGCACGCTACATGAGCAGTTCTTC.

CDR3 in DNA: TGTGCCAGCAGACAAACAGGGGCCTCCTACGAGCAGTACTTC. This codes for CASRQTGASYEQYF. The chain uses TRBV3-1 (or the pseudogene TRBV3-2) and TRBJ2-7, with 7 bases aligning to TRBD1. Trimming cost V 6 bases and J 0 bases; bases outside gene matches: 5. CDR1 and CDR2 from the germline V gene are LGHDT and YNNKEL (reference sequence). CDR3 length equals 14 residues.

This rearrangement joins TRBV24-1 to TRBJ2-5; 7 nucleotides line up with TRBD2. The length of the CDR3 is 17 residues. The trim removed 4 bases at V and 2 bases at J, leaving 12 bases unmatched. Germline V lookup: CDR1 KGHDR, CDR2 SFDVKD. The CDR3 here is CATSDQKAGVLQETQYF. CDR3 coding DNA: TGTGCCACCAGTGACCAGAAGGCGGGGGTCCTACAAGAGACCCAGTACTTC.

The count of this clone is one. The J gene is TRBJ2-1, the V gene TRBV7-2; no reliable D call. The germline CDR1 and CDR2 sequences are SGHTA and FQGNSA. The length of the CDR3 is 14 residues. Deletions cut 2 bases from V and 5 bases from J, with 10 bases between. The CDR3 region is CASSLSLPDNEQFF. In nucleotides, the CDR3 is TGTGCCAGCAGCTTAAGCCTTCCTGACAATGAGCAGTTCTTC. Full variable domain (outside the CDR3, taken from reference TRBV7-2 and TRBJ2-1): GAGVSQSPSNKVTEKGKDVELRCDPISGHTALYWYRQSLGQGLEFLIYFQGNSAPDKSGLPSDRFSAERTGGSVSTLTIQRTQQEDSAVYLCASSLSLPDNEQFFGPGTRLTVL.

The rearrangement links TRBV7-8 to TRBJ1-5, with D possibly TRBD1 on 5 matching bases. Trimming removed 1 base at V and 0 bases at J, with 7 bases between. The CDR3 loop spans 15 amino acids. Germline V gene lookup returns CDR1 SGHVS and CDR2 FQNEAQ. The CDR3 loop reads CASSLEQDSNQPQHF. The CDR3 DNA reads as TGTGCCAGCAGCTTAGAACAGGATAGCAATCAGCCCCAGCATTTT. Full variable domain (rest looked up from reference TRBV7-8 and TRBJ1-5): GAGVSQSPRYKVAKRGQDVALRCDPISGHVSLFWYQQALGQGPEFLTYFQNEAQLDKSGLPSDRFFAERPEGSVSTLKIQRTQQEDSAVYLCASSLEQDSNQPQHFGDGTRLSIL.

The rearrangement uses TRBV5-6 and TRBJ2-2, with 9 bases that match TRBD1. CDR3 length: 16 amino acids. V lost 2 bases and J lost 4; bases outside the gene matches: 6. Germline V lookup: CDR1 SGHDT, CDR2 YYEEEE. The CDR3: CASSFYRDRVTGELFF. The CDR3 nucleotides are TGTGCCAGCAGCTTCTACCGGGACAGGGTCACCGGGGAGCTGTTTTTT.

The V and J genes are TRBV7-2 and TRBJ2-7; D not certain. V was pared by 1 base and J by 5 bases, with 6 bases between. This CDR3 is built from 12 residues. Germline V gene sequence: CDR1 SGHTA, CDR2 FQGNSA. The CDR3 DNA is TGTGCCAGCAGCTTAGTTCTCCACGAGCAGTACTTC. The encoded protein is CASSLVLHEQYF.

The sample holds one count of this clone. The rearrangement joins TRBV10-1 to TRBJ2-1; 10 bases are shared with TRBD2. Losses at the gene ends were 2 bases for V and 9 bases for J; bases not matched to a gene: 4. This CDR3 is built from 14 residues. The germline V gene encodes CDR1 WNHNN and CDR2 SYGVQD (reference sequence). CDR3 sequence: CASSESGRDGEQFF. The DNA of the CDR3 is TGCGCCAGCAGTGAGAGCGGGAGGGATGGTGAGCAGTTCTTC.